The 5 T cell receptor beta chains listed next were all sequenced from one sample in a study of cytomegalovirus exposure and HLA in healthy donors. Researchers ran the PCR with 60 Vbeta and 13 Jbeta primers. TCRdb keeps only in-frame clones here, not all; method: immunoSEQ multiplex PCR. Among under 200,000 clones listed, around 80% were seen once. Sequenced sample: PBMCs. The receptors come from a man between 18 and 35 years old in good health and CMV-seropositive.

This chain uses TRBV4-2 with TRBJ1-3; D gene ambiguous. The V gene lost 4 bases and the J gene lost 7 bases, with 5 bases spanning the gap. The CDR3 runs to 11 residues. Germline CDR1 and CDR2: LGHNA and YNFKEQ. CDR3 DNA: TGTGCCAGCAGCCCGGGGAACACCATATATTTT. It codes for CASSPGNTIYF.

The chain combines TRBV6-5 with TRBJ1-4, with unresolved D. Germline CDR1 reads MNHEY; CDR2 reads SVGAGI. With 2 bases removed from V and 7 bases from J, the gap between germline ends came to 11 bases. The CDR3 loop spans 14 amino acids. CDR3 sequence reads: CASSYAGLSEKLFF. CDR3 sequence (DNA): TGTGCCAGCAGTTACGCAGGTTTGAGTGAAAAACTGTTTTTT.

This chain uses TRBV4-3 with TRBJ2-2; possibly TRBD2 for D (6 bases). The V and J ends lost 0 bases and 4 bases respectively, with 12 bases between them. The CDR3 is made up of 16 amino acids. Germline V gene sequence: CDR1 LGHNA, CDR2 YSLEER. The DNA for the CDR3 is TGCGCCAGCAGCCAAGATATAGGGACTTCCACCGGGGAGCTGTTTTTT. Translation: CASSQDIGTSTGELFF.

J is TRBJ2-2 and V is TRBV7-9; D gene uncertain. Trimming pared 5 bases from V and 1 base from J, leaving 8 bases between. The CDR3 consists of 14 residues. Germline CDR1 and CDR2: SEHNR and FQNEAQ (reference sequence). The CDR3 DNA is TGTGCCAGCAGCCGAACAGAGAACACCGGGGAGCTGTTTTTT. Translation: CASSRTENTGELFF. Drawing the rest from reference TRBV7-9 and TRBJ2-2, the complete variable domain is DTGVSQNPRHKITKRGQNVTFRCDPISEHNRLYWYRQTLGQGPEFLTYFQNEAQLEKSRLLSDRFSAERPKGSFSTLEIQRTEQGDSAMYLCASSRTENTGELFFGEGSRLTVL.

The chain has TRBV29-1 and TRBJ2-2; D not resolved. Germline V gene data show CDR1 as SQVTM and CDR2 as ANQGSEA. V dropped 0 bases and J dropped 0 bases, with 8 bases sitting between them. CDR3 length: 15 residues. The CDR3 bases are TGCAGCGTTGAAGATCTACAGACGAACACCGGGGAGCTGTTTTTT. Protein: CSVEDLQTNTGELFF.